The 28 T cell receptor beta chains listed next were all sequenced from one sample in a study of CD8 T cells in ankylosing spondylitis. The study, taken as a whole, reports: A TCR beta motif of seven or eight highly homologous variants appeared characteristic of ankylosing spondylitis blood.

TCRdb fed the 5' RACE reads into MiXCR, producing one record per CDR3 protein. The table shows about 800,000 distinct CDR3 sequences, with 10% to 15% occurring only once. These receptors have no known antigen. Sequenced: blood, either unsorted or a sorted T cell fraction (not recorded which). All receptors derive from a male donor with ankylosing spondylitis.

This clonotype has a handful of counts. J is TRBJ1-5 and V is TRBV28; a weak D match, TRBD1 (6 bases). Germline CDR1 reads MDHEN; CDR2 reads SYDVKM. The CDR3 length is 14 residues. The V gene lost 2 bases and the J gene lost 8 bases, with 13 bases spanning the gap. This chain's CDR3 is CASSLTGKIKPQHF. The CDR3 DNA sequence: TGTGCCAGCAGTTTAACAGGGAAGATTAAGCCCCAGCATTTT. Looking up the rest from reference TRBV28 and TRBJ1-5 gives the full variable domain: DVKVTQSSRYLVKRTGEKVFLECVQDMDHENMFWYRQDPGLGLRLIYFSYDVKMKEKGDIPEGYSVSREKKERFSLILESASTNQTSMYLCASSLTGKIKPQHFGDGTRLSIL.

The chain is built from TRBV7-2 and TRBJ2-3; no reliable D call. V lost 1 base and J 2 bases, leaving 10 bases between the germline ends. The germline V gene encodes CDR1 SGHTA and CDR2 FQGNSA. The CDR3 extends over 15 amino acids. This CDR3 is CASSLDNGDTDTQYF. The CDR3 DNA sequence: TGTGCCAGCAGCTTAGACAACGGCGACACAGATACGCAGTATTTT.

The rearrangement links TRBV29-1 to TRBJ2-7; D is possibly TRBD1 (6 bases). The V gene's germline CDR1 is SQVTM and CDR2 ANQGSEA. The CDR3 contains 11 residues. V lost 6 bases, J lost 6 bases, and 12 bases lay in between. CDR3 DNA sequence: TGCAGCGTGACAGGTTGGGGCGAGCAGTACTTC. Translation: CSVTGWGEQYF.

The chain has TRBV4-3 and TRBJ1-1; D is ambiguous. Germline CDR1 and CDR2: LGHNA and YSLEER. The CDR3 has 14 residues. V was cut by 3 bases and J by 3 bases, with 11 bases left in between. The CDR3 loop reads CASSQVPGDTEAFF. The CDR3 coding sequence is TGCGCCAGCAGCCAGGTCCCGGGCGACACTGAAGCTTTCTTT.

This clonotype has at least ten counts. The chain is built from TRBV5-1 and TRBJ2-7; 9 bases fit TRBD1. With 8 bases clipped from V and 6 bases from J, the junction kept 12 bases outside the gene matches. Germline loops: CDR1 SGHRS, CDR2 YFSETQ. The CDR3 length is 14 residues. This CDR3 is CASTRDREDGEQYF. In DNA form, the CDR3 reads TGCGCCAGTACGAGGGACAGGGAGGACGGCGAGCAGTACTTC.

This clonotype was counted only a few times. V usage is TRBV6-2 or TRBV6-3 and J usage is TRBJ2-1, with D unresolved. V was cut by 2 bases and J by 2 bases, with 10 bases left in between. Per germline, CDR1 MNHEY and CDR2 SVGEGT. This CDR3 is 15 amino acids long. The CDR3 loop reads CASSYHRKPYNEQFF. For the CDR3, the DNA is TGTGCCAGCAGTTACCATCGCAAGCCCTACAATGAGCAGTTCTTC.

DNA for the CDR3: TGTGCCACCAGCAGAAAGAGGGGCGGGGGGGAGATCAATGAGCAGTTCTTC. Amino acids: CATSRKRGGGEINEQFF. The genes are TRBV15 and TRBJ2-1; TRBD2 matches 9 bases. The V gene's germline CDR1 is LNHNV and CDR2 YYDKDF (reference sequence). The CDR3 is 17 amino acids. V lost 2 bases and J lost 6; bases outside the gene matches: 11.

The V and J genes are TRBV20-1 and TRBJ2-1; possibly TRBD2 for D (5 bases). The CDR3 is 16 residues long. CDR1 DFQATT and CDR2 SNEGSKA come from the germline V gene (reference sequence). V lost 1 base, J lost 4 bases, and 17 bases lay in between. The CDR3 DNA is TGCAGTGCTAGAGTTAGGCTAGCCGACCGGTACAATGAGCAGTTCTTC. Translation gives CSARVRLADRYNEQFF.

This clonotype was observed a handful of times. The chain uses TRBV9 and TRBJ2-7; 8 nucleotides line up with TRBD1. CDR1 SGDLS and CDR2 YYNGEE come from the germline V gene. The CDR3 consists of 15 residues. V trimming: 2 bases; J trimming: 7 bases; junction bases outside the gene matches: 11. As DNA, the CDR3 is TGTGCCAGCAGCGTCGGTCTGGGACAGGTAGAAGAGCAGTACTTC. Its translation is CASSVGLGQVEEQYF.

This chain uses TRBV3-1 with TRBJ1-2; the D is unclear. In germline, CDR1 is LGHDT, CDR2 YNNKEL (reference sequence). The CDR3 contains 12 residues. Trimming removed 4 bases from V and 7 bases from J, with 10 bases in between. CDR3 protein: CASSPNNGGYTF. The DNA of the CDR3 is TGTGCCAGCAGCCCGAACAACGGTGGCTACACCTTC.

This clonotype was seen ten or more times. V and J are TRBV5-1 and TRBJ2-2; the D is unclear. V was clipped by 1 base and J by 2 bases, with 6 bases between them. The CDR3 extends over 14 amino acids. CDR1 SGHRS and CDR2 YFSETQ come from the germline V gene. This chain's CDR3 is CASSLTINTGELFF. CDR3 sequence (DNA): TGCGCCAGCAGCTTGACAATTAACACCGGGGAGCTGTTTTTT.

For this clonotype: Because the CDR3's place on the DNA is in doubt, the DNA is left out and the CDR3 is given as listed by TCRdb. The rearrangement links TRBV4-3 to TRBJ1-2; the table's D call, TRBD1, has no DNA check behind it. The CDR3 sequence runs 12 residues, both termini included. Germline-derived CDR1 and CDR2 are LGHNA and YSLEER. The CDR3 sequence: CASSQVGSGATF.

V is TRBV9 and J is TRBJ2-1; the match to TRBD1 covers 9 bases. Per germline, CDR1 SGDLS and CDR2 YYNGEE. This CDR3 contains 16 residues. With V trimmed by 1 base and J by 2 bases, 4 bases remained unmatched. CDR3 loop: CASSVWGQGAYNEQFF. Here the CDR3 DNA reads TGTGCCAGCAGCGTATGGGGACAGGGAGCCTACAATGAGCAGTTCTTC.

This clonotype showed up many times. Here the CDR3 reads CASSFRTGGGDTQYF. CDR3 bases: TGTGCCAGCAGCTTCAGGACAGGGGGCGGAGATACGCAGTATTTT. The V call is TRBV5-5, the J call TRBJ2-3; 11 bases map to TRBD1. Per germline, CDR1 SGHKS and CDR2 YYEKEE (reference sequence). The CDR3 contains 15 residues. V dropped 2 bases and J dropped 5; count of bases not matched to a gene: 4.

The chain joins TRBV6-2 or TRBV6-3 to TRBJ1-5; 10 bases line up with TRBD1. The germline V gene encodes CDR1 MNHEY and CDR2 SVGEGT. Unmatched junction bases numbered 5, after V lost 2 bases and J lost 7 bases. This CDR3 has 15 amino acids. CDR3: CASSYLGQGGQPQHF. The CDR3 DNA sequence: TGTGCCAGCAGTTACCTCGGACAGGGGGGGCAGCCCCAGCATTTT.

This clonotype was found many times. The V call is TRBV12-3 or TRBV12-4, the J call TRBJ1-5; D is possibly TRBD1 (6 bases). The CDR3 covers 13 residues. The ends were cut back, 5 bases at V and 7 bases at J, with 12 bases in the middle. Here the CDR3 DNA reads TGTGCCAGCAGTCAAAGGGGGGACCAGCCCCAGCATTTT. This codes for CASSQRGDQPQHF.

This clonotype was found a few times. This chain uses TRBV20-1 with TRBJ2-3; tentatively, D is TRBD2 (5 bases). The V end was cut by 1 base, the J end by 11 bases, with 16 bases between. Germline CDR1 reads DFQATT; CDR2 reads SNEGSKA (reference sequence). The CDR3 has 13 residues. As DNA, the CDR3 is TGCAGTGCTAGAGTCCCTTCTTCAGGAGGGCAGTATTTT. It encodes CSARVPSSGGQYF.

The sample holds a few counts of this clonotype. The chain links TRBV20-1 to TRBJ1-1; the match to TRBD1 covers 7 bases. CDR1 is DFQATT and CDR2 is SNEGSKA in the germline V gene (reference sequence). V lost 5 bases to trimming and J lost 3 bases; unmatched junction nucleotides: 6. The CDR3 spans 13 residues. CDR3 region: CSAYGTVDTEAFF. CDR3 nucleotides: TGCAGTGCTTACGGGACAGTGGACACTGAAGCTTTCTTT.

The chain is built from TRBV7-9 and TRBJ2-5; 7 bases are shared with TRBD2. V lost 5 bases, J lost 9 bases, and 15 bases stayed unmatched. This CDR3 has 15 amino acids. Germline V gene lookup returns CDR1 SEHNR and CDR2 FQNEAQ (reference sequence). This CDR3 is CASSPPGLQKTAQYF. CDR3 in DNA: TGTGCCAGCAGCCCGCCGGGACTACAAAAAACCGCCCAGTACTTC.

This clonotype turned up a few times. The J gene is TRBJ2-5, the V gene TRBV5-1; no firm D call. Deletions cut 2 bases from V and 2 bases from J, with 10 bases between. Germline CDR1 is SGHRS and CDR2 is YFSETQ. The length of the CDR3 is 14 residues. CDR3 in DNA: TGCGCCAGCAGCTTACGGCCGTCTCAAGAGACCCAGTACTTC. Protein sequence: CASSLRPSQETQYF.

There are a few counts of this clonotype. The chain carries TRBV12-3 or TRBV12-4 and TRBJ2-5; D remains ambiguous. The ends were cut back, 1 base at V and 5 bases at J, with 5 bases in the middle. The CDR3 contains 12 residues. DNA for the CDR3: TGTGCCAGCAGTTTAGTGTACGAGACCCAGTACTTC. Its protein product is CASSLVYETQYF.

The chain carries TRBV7-2 and TRBJ2-1; D uncertain. This CDR3 comprises 15 residues. CDR1 and CDR2 (germline): SGHTA, FQGNSA. Trimming shortened V by 5 bases and J by 4 bases, and 15 bases separated the two germline ends. The CDR3 loop reads CASSRLPGSYNEQFF. As DNA, the CDR3 is TGTGCCAGCAGCCGCCTCCCTGGAAGTTACAATGAGCAGTTCTTC.

This chain links TRBV4-2 with TRBJ2-7, with 9 nucleotides matching TRBD1. This CDR3 is 14 amino acids long. The V gene end was trimmed by 3 bases and the J gene end by 7 bases; junction bases not matched to a gene: 7. Looked up from germline, CDR1 is LGHNA and CDR2 is YNFKEQ. The CDR3 reads CASSQGTGILEQYF. In DNA form, the CDR3 reads TGTGCCAGCAGCCAGGGGACAGGGATCCTGGAGCAGTACTTC.

The V and J genes are TRBV4-2 and TRBJ2-5; 12 bases fit TRBD2. Germline values: CDR1 LGHNA, CDR2 YNFKEQ. V lost 0 bases, J lost 7 bases, and 6 bases stayed unmatched. The CDR3 is made up of 16 amino acids. CDR3 coding DNA: TGTGCCAGCAGCCAAGAAGCTAGCGGGGGGGGATCGACCCAGTACTTC. This sequence encodes CASSQEASGGGSTQYF.

Regarding this clonotype: A much larger clone lies a single base off, so this may be a read error. The chain couples TRBV7-9 to TRBJ2-2; TRBD2 matches at 9 bases. This CDR3 region has 16 residues. The germline V gene encodes CDR1 SEHNR and CDR2 FQNEAQ (reference sequence). V was clipped by 1 base and J by 3 bases; unmatched bases: 3. The CDR3 nucleotides read TGTGCCAGCAGCTTAGGGACTAGCGAGTACACCGGGGAGCTGTTTTTT. Its protein product is CASSLGTSEYTGELFF.

There are a few counts of this clonotype. The chain uses TRBV15 and TRBJ2-4, with D perhaps TRBD1 (6 bases). The CDR3 is made up of 13 amino acids. V lost 1 base and J 8 bases, leaving 9 bases between the germline ends. Germline CDR1 is LNHNV and CDR2 is YYDKDF (reference sequence). The CDR3 coding sequence is TGTGCCACCAGCAGAGGGCCAGGGGACATTCAGTACTTC. Translation: CATSRGPGDIQYF.

Many counts were recorded for this clonotype. The rearrangement uses TRBV5-1 and TRBJ1-1; D not resolved. The germline gives CDR1 SGHRS, CDR2 YFSETQ. V was trimmed by 2 bases and J by 2 bases, leaving 7 bases between them. CDR3 length: 13 amino acids. CDR3 sequence reads: CASSFVANTEAFF. In DNA form, the CDR3 reads TGCGCCAGCAGCTTTGTGGCAAACACTGAAGCTTTCTTT.

This clonotype was seen a handful of times. V gene TRBV28 combines with J gene TRBJ1-5; tentative D call: TRBD1 (6 bases). The V end lost 4 bases, the J end lost 2 bases, and 12 bases lay between the germline ends. This CDR3 contains 15 residues. CDR1 and CDR2 (germline): MDHEN, SYDVKM. The CDR3, as DNA: TGTGCCAGCAGTTCCCAGGGGTCGGGCAATCAGCCCCAGCATTTT. Encoded protein: CASSSQGSGNQPQHF.